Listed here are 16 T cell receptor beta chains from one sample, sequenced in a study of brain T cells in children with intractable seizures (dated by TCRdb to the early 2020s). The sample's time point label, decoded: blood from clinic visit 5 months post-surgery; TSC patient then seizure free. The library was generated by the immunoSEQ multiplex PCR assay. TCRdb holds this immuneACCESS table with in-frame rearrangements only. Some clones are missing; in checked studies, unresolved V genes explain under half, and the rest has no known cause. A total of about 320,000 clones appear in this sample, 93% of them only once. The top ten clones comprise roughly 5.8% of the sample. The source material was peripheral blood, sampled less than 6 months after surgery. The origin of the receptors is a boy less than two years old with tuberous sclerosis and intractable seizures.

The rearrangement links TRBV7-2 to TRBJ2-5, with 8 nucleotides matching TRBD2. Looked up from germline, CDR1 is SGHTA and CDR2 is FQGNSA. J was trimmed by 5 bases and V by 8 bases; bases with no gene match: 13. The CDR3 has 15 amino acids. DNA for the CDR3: TGTGCCAGCGCGCCTCCGGGACTAGAGAGGGAGACCCAGTACTTC. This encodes CASAPPGLERETQYF.

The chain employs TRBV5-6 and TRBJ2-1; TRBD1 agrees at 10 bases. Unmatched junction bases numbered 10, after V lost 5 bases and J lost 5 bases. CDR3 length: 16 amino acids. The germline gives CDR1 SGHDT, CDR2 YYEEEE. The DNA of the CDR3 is TGTGCCAGCAGGATCCGCCCGGGACAGGGGAACAATGAGCAGTTCTTC. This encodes CASRIRPGQGNNEQFF.

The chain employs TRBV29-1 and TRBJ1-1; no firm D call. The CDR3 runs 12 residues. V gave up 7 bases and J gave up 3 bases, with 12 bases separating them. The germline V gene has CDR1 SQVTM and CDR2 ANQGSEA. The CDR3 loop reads CSAGRSDTEAFF. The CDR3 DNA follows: TGCAGCGCCGGCCGTAGTGACACTGAAGCTTTCTTT. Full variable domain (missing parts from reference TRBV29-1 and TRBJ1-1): SAVISQKPSRDICQRGTSLTIQCQVDSQVTMMFWYRQQPGQSLTLIATANQGSEATYESGFVIDKFPISRPNLTFSTLTVSNMSPEDSSIYLCSAGRSDTEAFFGQGTRLTVV.

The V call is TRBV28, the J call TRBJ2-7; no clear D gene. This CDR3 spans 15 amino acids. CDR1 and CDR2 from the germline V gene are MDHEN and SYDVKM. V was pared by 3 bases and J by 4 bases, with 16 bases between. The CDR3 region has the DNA TGTGCCAGCAGTTTCAAAGGTATGGCCGCGTACGAGCAGTACTTC. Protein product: CASSFKGMAAYEQYF.

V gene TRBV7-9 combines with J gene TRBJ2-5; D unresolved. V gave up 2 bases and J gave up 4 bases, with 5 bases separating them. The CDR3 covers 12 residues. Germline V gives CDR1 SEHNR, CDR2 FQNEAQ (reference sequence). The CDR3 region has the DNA TGTGCCAGCAGCTTATATCTAGAGACCCAGTACTTC. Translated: CASSLYLETQYF.

This chain's CDR3 is CASSLVRGKDGYTF. CDR3 nucleotides: TGTGCCAGCAGCTTGGTGAGGGGCAAGGATGGCTACACCTTC. The chain employs TRBV5-6 and TRBJ1-2; TRBD1 is a possible D gene (5 bases). V dropped 0 bases and J dropped 6 bases, with 12 bases sitting between them. The CDR3 has 14 amino acids. Germline V CDR1 and CDR2: SGHDT, YYEEEE.

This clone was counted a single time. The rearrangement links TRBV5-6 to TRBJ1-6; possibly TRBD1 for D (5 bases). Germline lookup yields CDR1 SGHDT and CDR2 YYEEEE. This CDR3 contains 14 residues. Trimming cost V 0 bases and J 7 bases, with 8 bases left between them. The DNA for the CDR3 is TGTGCCAGCAGCTTGGGACAGCCGAATTCACCCCTCCACTTT. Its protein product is CASSLGQPNSPLHF.

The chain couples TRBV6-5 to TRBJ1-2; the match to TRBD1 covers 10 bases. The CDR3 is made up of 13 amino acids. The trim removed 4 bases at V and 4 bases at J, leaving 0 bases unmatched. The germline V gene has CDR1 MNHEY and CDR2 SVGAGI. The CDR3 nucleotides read TGTGCCAGCAGTTGGACAGGGGGCTATGGCTACACCTTC. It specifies CASSWTGGYGYTF.

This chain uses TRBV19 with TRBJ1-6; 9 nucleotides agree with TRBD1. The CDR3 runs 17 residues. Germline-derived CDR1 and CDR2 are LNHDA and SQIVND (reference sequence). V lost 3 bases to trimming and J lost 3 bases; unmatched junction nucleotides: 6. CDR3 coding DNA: TGTGCCAGTAGTATTACGGGACAGGGCATCTATAATTCACCCCTCCACTTT. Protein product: CASSITGQGIYNSPLHF.

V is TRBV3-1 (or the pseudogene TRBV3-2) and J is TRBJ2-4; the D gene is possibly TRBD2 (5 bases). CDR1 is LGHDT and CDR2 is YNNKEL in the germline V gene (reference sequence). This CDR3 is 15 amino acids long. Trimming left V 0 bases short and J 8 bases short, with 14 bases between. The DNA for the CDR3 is TGTGCCAGCAGCCAAGATCCCCGGCCAGCGGACATTCAGTACTTC. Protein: CASSQDPRPADIQYF.

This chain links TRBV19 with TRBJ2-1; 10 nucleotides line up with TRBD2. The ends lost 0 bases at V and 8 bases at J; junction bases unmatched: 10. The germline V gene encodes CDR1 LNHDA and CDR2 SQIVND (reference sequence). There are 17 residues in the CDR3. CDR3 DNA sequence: TGTGCCAGTAGTATAGATCTTGGTCTAGCGGGAGCCGATGAGCAGTTCTTC. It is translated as CASSIDLGLAGADEQFF.

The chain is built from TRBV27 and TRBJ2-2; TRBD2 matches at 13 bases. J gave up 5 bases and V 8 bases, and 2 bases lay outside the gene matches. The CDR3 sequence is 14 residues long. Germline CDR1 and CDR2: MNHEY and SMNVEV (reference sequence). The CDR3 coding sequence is TGTGCCAGCGGGGGACTAGCGGGGACCGGGGAGCTGTTTTTT. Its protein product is CASGGLAGTGELFF.

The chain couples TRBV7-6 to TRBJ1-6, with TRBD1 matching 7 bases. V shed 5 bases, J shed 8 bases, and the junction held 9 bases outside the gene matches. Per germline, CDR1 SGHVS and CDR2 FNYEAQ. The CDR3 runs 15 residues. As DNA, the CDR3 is TGTGCCAGCAGCCAGCAGGGGGAAGGGCATTCACCCCTCCACTTT. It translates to CASSQQGEGHSPLHF.

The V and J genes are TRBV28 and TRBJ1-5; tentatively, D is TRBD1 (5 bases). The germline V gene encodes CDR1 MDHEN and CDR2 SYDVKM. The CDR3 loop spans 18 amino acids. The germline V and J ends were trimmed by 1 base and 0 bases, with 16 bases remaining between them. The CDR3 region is CASSLSGQLSNSNQPQHF. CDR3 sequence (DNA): TGTGCCAGCAGTTTATCGGGGCAACTTTCTAATAGCAATCAGCCCCAGCATTTT. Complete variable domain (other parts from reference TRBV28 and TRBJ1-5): DVKVTQSSRYLVKRTGEKVFLECVQDMDHENMFWYRQDPGLGLRLIYFSYDVKMKEKGDIPEGYSVSREKKERFSLILESASTNQTSMYLCASSLSGQLSNSNQPQHFGDGTRLSIL.

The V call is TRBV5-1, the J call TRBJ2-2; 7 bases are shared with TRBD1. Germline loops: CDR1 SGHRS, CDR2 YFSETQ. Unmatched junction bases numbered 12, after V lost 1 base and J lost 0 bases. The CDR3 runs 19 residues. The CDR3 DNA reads TGCGCCAGCAGCTTGCCCCGGACAGGATGGATTACGAACACCGGGGAGCTGTTTTTT. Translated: CASSLPRTGWITNTGELFF.

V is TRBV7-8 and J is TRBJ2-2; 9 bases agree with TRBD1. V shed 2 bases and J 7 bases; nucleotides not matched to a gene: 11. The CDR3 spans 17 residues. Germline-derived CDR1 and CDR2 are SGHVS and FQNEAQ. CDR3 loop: CASSLRANRGRNGELFF. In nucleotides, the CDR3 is TGTGCCAGCAGCTTAAGGGCGAACAGGGGGCGCAACGGGGAGCTGTTTTTT.